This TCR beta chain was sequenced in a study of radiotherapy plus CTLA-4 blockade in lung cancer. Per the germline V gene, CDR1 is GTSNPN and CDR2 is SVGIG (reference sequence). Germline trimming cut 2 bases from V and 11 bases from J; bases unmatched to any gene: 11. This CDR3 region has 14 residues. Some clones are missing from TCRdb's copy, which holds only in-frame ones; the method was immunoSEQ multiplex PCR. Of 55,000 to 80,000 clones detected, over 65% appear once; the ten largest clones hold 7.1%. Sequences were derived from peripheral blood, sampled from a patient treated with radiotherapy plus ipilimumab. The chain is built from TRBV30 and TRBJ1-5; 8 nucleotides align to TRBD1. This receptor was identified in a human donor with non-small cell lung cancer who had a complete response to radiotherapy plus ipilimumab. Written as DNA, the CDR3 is TGTGCCTGGAGTTTCCGGGACAGGACATCAGCCCAGCATTTT. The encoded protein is CAWSFRDRTSAQHF.